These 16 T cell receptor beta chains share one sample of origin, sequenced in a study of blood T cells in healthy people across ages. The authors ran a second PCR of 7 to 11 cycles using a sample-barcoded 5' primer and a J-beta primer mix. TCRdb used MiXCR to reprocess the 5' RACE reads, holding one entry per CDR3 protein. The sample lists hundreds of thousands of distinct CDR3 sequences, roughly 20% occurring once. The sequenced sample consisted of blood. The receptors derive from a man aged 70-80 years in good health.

CDR3 in DNA: TGTGCCATCAGTGAAAGTTCCGGGGGCTACACCTTC. Translation gives CAISESSGGYTF. V usage is TRBV10-3 and J usage is TRBJ1-2, with unresolved D. The CDR3 is made up of 12 amino acids. The V end was cut by 3 bases, the J end by 8 bases, with 10 bases between. Germline CDR1 is ENHRY and CDR2 is SYGVKD.

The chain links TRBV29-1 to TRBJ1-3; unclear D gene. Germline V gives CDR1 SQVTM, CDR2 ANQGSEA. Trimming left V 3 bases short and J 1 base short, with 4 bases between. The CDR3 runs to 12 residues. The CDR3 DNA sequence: TGCAGCGTTGACGAGTCTGGAAACACCATATATTTT. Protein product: CSVDESGNTIYF.

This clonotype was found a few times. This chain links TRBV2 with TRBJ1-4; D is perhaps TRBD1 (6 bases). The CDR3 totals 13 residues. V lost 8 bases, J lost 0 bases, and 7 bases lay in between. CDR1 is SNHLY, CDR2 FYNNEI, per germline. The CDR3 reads CASQGTTNEKLFF. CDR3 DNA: TGTGCCAGCCAGGGGACAACTAATGAAAAACTGTTTTTT. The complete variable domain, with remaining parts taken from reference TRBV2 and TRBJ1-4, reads EPEVTQTPSHQVTQMGQEVILRCVPISNHLYFYWYRQILGQKVEFLVSFYNNEISEKSEIFDDQFSVERPDGSNFTLKIRSTKLEDSAMYFCASQGTTNEKLFFGSGTQLSVL.

CDR3 bases: TGCAGCATTGTGGACAGGCTAGGCTATGGCTACACCTTC. Protein product: CSIVDRLGYGYTF. This chain connects TRBV29-1 to TRBJ1-2, with 7 bases that match TRBD1. Losses at the gene ends were 8 bases for V and 4 bases for J; bases not matched to a gene: 10. This CDR3 contains 13 residues. The germline V gene has CDR1 SQVTM and CDR2 ANQGSEA.

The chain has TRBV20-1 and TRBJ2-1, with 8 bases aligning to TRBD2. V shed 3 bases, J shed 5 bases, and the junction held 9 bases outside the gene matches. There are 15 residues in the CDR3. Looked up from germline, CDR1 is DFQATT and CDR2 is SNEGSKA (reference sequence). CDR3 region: CSASEAGVGDNEQFF. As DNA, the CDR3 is TGCAGTGCTAGCGAAGCGGGAGTTGGAGACAATGAGCAGTTCTTC.

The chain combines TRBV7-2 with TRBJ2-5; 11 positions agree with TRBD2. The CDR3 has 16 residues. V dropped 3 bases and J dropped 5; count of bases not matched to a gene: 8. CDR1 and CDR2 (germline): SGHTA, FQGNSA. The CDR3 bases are TGTGCCAGCAGCTTCCCACTAGCGGGAGAATCTGAGACCCAGTACTTC. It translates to CASSFPLAGESETQYF.

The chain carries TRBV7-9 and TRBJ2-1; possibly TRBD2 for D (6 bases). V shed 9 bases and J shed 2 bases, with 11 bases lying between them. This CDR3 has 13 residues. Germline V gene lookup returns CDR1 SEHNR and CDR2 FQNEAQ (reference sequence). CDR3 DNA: TGTGCCAGAGAGCGGGTAGCCTACAATGAGCAGTTCTTC. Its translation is CARERVAYNEQFF.

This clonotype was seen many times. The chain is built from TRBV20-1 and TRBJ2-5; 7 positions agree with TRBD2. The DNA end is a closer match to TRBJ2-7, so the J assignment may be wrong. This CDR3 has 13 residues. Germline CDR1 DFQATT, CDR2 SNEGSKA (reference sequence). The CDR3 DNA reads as TGCAGTGCTAGATCAGCGGGAACTAACGAGCAGTACTTC. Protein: CSARSAGTNEQYF.

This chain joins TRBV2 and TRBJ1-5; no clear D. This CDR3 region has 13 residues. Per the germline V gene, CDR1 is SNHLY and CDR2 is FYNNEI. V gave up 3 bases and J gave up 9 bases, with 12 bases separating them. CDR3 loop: CASSDGGTWPQHF. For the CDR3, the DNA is TGTGCCAGCAGTGATGGCGGTACTTGGCCCCAGCATTTT.

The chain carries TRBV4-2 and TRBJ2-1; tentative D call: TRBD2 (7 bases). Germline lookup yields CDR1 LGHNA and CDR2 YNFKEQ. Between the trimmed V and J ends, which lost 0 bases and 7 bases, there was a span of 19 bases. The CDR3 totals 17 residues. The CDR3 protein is CASSQDLGASGLNEQFF. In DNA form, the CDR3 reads TGTGCCAGCAGCCAAGATTTGGGGGCTAGCGGTCTTAATGAGCAGTTCTTC.

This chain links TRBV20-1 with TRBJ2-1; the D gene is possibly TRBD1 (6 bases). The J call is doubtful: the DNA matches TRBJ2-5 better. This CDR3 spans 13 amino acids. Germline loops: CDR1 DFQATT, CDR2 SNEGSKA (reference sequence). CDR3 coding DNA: TGCAGTGCTGGCAGGGGAGTAAGGGAGACCCAGTACTTC. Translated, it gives CSAGRGVRETQYF.

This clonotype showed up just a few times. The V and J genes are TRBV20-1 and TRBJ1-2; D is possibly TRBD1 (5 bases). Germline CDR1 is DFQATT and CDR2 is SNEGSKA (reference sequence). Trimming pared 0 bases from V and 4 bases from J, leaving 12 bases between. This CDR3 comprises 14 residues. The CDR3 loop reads CSARESPGSYGYTF. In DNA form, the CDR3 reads TGCAGTGCTAGAGAGAGTCCAGGGAGCTATGGCTACACCTTC.

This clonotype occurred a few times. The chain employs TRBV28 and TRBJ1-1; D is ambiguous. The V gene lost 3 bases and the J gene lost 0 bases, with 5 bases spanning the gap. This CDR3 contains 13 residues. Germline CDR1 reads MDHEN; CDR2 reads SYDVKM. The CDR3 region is CASSFVLNTEAFF. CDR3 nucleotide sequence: TGTGCCAGCAGTTTTGTTCTGAACACTGAAGCTTTCTTT.

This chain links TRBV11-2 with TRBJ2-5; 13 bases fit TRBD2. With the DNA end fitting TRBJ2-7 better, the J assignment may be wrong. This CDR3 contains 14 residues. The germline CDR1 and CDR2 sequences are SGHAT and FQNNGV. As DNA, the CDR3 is TGTGCCAGCAGCTACGGGACTAGCGGGATCGAGCAGTACTTC. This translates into CASSYGTSGIEQYF.

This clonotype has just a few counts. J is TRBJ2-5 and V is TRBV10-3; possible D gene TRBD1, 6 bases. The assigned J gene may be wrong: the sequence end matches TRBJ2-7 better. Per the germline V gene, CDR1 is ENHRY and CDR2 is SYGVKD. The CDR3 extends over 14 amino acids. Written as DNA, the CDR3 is TGTGCCATCAGTGAGGCAGTAGGGGGTAACGAGCAGTACTTC. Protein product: CAISEAVGGNEQYF.

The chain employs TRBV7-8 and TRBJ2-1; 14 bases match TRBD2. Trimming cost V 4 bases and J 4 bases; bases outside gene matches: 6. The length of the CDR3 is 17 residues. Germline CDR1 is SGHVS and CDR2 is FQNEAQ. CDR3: CASSSLGLAGGYNEQFF. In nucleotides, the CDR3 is TGTGCCAGCAGCTCCCTAGGACTAGCGGGGGGATACAATGAGCAGTTCTTC. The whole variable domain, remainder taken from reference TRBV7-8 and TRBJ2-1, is GAGVSQSPRYKVAKRGQDVALRCDPISGHVSLFWYQQALGQGPEFLTYFQNEAQLDKSGLPSDRFFAERPEGSVSTLKIQRTQQEDSAVYLCASSSLGLAGGYNEQFFGPGTRLTVL.